Only a few counts were recorded for the clone carrying this TCR beta chain. This specimen belongs to a study of response to subunit inactivated influenza vaccine. MiXCR, applied by TCRdb to the RT-PCR reads, yields one record per CDR3 protein. The sample yields approximately 680,000 distinct CDR3 sequences, 15% to 18% seen once. This receptor was obtained from a man aged 50-59 years who received an inactivated influenza vaccine. Sequencing was performed on PBMCs from blood, taken less than 13 days after vaccination.

CDR3 coding DNA: TGTGCCAGCAGCTTCAGCGGGAGTGCCACCGGGGAGCTGTTTTTT. It is translated as CASSFSGSATGELFF. The rearrangement uses TRBV7-3 and TRBJ2-2; TRBD2 agrees at 8 bases. Germline lookup yields CDR1 SGHTA and CDR2 FQGTGA. This CDR3 is built from 15 residues. V shed 3 bases and J 4 bases; nucleotides not matched to a gene: 4.